The T cell receptor beta chain under discussion was sequenced for a study of CD8+ T cells in alopecia areata. Study overall: Treated individuals took tofacitinib by mouth, 5 to 10 mg twice daily.

General study findings and limits: Administration of tofacitinib significantly diminished scalp clonality and expanded CD8+ clones within the top 100.

Reverse transcribed after extraction, RNA yielded cDNA as the sequencing template. Repertoires were generated with immunoSEQ multiplex PCR, while TCRdb's copy carries only in-frame clones and drops some. The table shows about 180,000 clones, with 51% occurring only once. This CDR3 contains 13 residues. The V gene's germline CDR1 is LNHDA and CDR2 SQIVND (reference sequence). Deletions cut 7 bases from V and 5 bases from J, with 14 bases between. Treatment described: oral pan-JAK inhibitor, 5-10 mg twice daily. Peripheral blood, together with lesional scalp punch biopsies, was collected from alopecia areata patients. This clone was seen only a few times. The antigen remains unidentified.

The J gene is TRBJ1-1, the V gene TRBV19; D unresolved. This TCR came from a human donor with alopecia areata. This sample comprised CD8+ T cells sorted from blood, obtained at roughly week 53, from a patient treated with tofacitinib. The CDR3 reads CASNSVEGTEAFF. Written as DNA, the CDR3 is TGTGCCAGTAATTCAGTAGAGGGTACTGAAGCTTTCTTT.